The clone carrying this T cell receptor beta chain was recorded only once. Authors' methods: Nucleated cell counts were estimated from reference gene primer amplification. Sequencing was performed with immunoSEQ multiplex PCR; in TCRdb, only in-frame clones are kept and a portion is missing. V, J and clone size are taken as reported in that table, and D and trimming were inferred from the DNA itself. The sample yields some 350,000 clones, about 89% seen once. The data were obtained in a study of blood T cell repertoires in COVID-19. This CDR3 is 15 amino acids long. Trimming took off 0 bases at V and 9 bases at J, with 17 bases between the two ends. Germline loops: CDR1 LGHDT, CDR2 YNNKEL (reference sequence).

Material: PBMCs or T cells enriched from blood (not recorded which). This chain uses TRBV3-1 (or the pseudogene TRBV3-2) with TRBJ1-2; D remains unclear. This clonotype was sampled from a woman in her twenties or thirties who had recovered from COVID-19. CDR3 in amino acids: CASSQDATATKSYTF. CDR3 DNA sequence: TGTGCCAGCAGCCAAGATGCAACAGCGACTAAAAGCTACACCTTC.